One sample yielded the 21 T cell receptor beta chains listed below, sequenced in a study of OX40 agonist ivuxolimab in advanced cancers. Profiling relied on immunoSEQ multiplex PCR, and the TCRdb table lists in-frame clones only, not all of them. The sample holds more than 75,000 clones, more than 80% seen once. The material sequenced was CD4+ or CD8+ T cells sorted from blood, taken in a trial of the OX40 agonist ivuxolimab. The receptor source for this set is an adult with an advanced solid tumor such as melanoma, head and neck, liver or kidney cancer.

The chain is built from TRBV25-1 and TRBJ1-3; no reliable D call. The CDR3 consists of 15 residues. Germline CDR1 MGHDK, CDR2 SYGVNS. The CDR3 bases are TGTGACAGTACTAGAAAGGGCTCCTCTGGAAACACCATATATTTT. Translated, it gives CDSTRKGSSGNTIYF.

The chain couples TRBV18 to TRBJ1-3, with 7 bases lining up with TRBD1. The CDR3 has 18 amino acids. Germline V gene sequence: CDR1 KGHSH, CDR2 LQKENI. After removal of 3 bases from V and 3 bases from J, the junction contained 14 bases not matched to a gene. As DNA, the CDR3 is TGTGCCAGCTCACCCGCTACTCTCGACTCAGGGGGTGGAAACACCATATATTTT. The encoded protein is CASSPATLDSGGGNTIYF.

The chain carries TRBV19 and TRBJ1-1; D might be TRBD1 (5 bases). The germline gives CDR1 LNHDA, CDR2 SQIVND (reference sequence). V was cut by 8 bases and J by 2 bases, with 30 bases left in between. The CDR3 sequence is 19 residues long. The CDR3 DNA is TGTGCCAGTGCCCTCGGGGGAATTTGGGGTCCCGTAACTAACACTGAAGCTTTCTTT. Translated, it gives CASALGGIWGPVTNTEAFF.

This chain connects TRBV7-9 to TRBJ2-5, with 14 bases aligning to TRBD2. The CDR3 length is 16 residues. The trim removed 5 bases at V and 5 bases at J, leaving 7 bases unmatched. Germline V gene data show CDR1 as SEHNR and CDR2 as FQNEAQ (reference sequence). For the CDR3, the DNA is TGTGCCAGCAGCCGACTAGCGGGAGGGCCTCGTGAGACCCAGTACTTC. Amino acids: CASSRLAGGPRETQYF.

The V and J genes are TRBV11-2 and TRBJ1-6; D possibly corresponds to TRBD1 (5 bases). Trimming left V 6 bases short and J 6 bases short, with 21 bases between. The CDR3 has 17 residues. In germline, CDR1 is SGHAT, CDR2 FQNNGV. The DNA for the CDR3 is TGTGCCAGCAGGCGGTGGGGACGGCTGATAAGTAATTCACCCCTCCACTTT. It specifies CASRRWGRLISNSPLHF. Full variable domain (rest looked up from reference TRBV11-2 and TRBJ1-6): EAGVAQSPRYKIIEKRQSVAFWCNPISGHATLYWYQQILGQGPKLLIQFQNNGVVDDSQLPKDRFSAERLKGVDSTLKIQPAKLEDSAVYLCASRRWGRLISNSPLHFGNGTRLTVT.

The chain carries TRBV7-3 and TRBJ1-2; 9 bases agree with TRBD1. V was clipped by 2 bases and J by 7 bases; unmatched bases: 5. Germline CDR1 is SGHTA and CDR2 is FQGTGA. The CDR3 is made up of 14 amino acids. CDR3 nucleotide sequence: TGTGCCAGCAGCTTATCACAGGGGGCTTTTGGCTACACCTTC. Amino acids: CASSLSQGAFGYTF.

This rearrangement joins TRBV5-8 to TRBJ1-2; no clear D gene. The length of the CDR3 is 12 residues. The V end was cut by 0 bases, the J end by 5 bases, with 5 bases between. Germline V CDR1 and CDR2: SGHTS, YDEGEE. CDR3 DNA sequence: TGTGCCAGCAGCTTGGTAGGGTATGGCTACACCTTC. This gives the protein CASSLVGYGYTF. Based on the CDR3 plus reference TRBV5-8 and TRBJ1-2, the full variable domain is EAGVTQSPTHLIKTRGQQATLRCSPISGHTSVYWYQQALGLGLQFLLWYDEGEERNRGNFPPRFSGRQFPNYSSELNVNALELEDSALYLCASSLVGYGYTFGSGTRLTVV.

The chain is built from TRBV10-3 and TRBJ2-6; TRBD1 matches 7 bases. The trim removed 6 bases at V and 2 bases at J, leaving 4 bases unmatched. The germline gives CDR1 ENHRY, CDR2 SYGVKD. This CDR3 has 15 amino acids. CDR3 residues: CAIRPDRAGANVLTF. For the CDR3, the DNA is TGTGCCATCAGACCCGACAGGGCTGGGGCCAACGTCCTGACTTTC.

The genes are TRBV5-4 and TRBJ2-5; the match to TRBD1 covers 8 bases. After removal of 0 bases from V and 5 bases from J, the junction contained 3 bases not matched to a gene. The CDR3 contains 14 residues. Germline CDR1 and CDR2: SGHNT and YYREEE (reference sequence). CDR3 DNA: TGTGCCAGCAGCTTGGGGACAGGGTCGGAGACCCAGTACTTC. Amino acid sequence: CASSLGTGSETQYF.

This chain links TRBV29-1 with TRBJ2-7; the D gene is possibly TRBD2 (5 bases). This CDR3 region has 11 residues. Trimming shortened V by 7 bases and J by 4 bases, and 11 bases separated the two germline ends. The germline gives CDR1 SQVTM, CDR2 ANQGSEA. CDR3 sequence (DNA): TGCAGCGCCGCGGGCTTATACGAGCAGTACTTC. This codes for CSAAGLYEQYF.

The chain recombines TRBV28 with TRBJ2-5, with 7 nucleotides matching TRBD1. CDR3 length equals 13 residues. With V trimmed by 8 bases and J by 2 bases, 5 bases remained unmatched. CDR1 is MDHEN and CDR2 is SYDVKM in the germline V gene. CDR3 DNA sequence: TGTGCCAGCCGGCTGACAGGGCAAGAGACCCAGTACTTC. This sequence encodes CASRLTGQETQYF.

The CDR3 region has the DNA TGCGCCAGCAGTGGCTATAGCGCGGGAGTACTTAGCACAGATACGCAGTATTTT. Translation: CASSGYSAGVLSTDTQYF. The rearrangement links TRBV10-1 to TRBJ2-3; 7 positions agree with TRBD2. The length of the CDR3 is 18 residues. Losses at the gene ends were 4 bases for V and 0 bases for J; bases not matched to a gene: 13. Germline V gives CDR1 WNHNN, CDR2 SYGVQD (reference sequence).

This CDR3 is CASSVTGKTGNEKLFF. The CDR3 DNA reads TGTGCCAGCAGCGTGACAGGGAAAACGGGTAATGAAAAACTGTTTTTT. This chain connects TRBV5-4 to TRBJ1-4; 7 nucleotides align to TRBD1. Germline V gene lookup returns CDR1 SGHNT and CDR2 YYREEE (reference sequence). The CDR3 length is 16 residues. V dropped 4 bases and J dropped 4; count of bases not matched to a gene: 10.

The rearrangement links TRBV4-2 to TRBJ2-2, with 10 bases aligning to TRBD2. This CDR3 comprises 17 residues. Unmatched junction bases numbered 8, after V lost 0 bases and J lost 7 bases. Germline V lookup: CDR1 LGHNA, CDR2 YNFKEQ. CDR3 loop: CASSQEGAGGLNGELFF. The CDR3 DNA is TGTGCCAGCAGCCAAGAAGGAGCGGGGGGGCTTAACGGGGAGCTGTTTTTT.

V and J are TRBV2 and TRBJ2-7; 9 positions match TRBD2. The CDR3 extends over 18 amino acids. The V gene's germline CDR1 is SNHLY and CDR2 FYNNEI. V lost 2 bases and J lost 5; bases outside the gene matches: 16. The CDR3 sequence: CASSEIRGLAAPSDEQYF. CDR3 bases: TGTGCCAGCAGTGAAATCAGGGGACTAGCAGCGCCAAGCGACGAGCAGTACTTC.

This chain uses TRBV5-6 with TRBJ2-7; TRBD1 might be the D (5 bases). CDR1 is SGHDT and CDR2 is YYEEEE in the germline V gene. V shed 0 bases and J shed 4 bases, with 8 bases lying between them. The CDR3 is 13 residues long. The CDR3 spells CASSLGREYEQYV. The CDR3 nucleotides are TGTGCCAGCAGCTTGGGCAGGGAATACGAGCAGTACGTC.

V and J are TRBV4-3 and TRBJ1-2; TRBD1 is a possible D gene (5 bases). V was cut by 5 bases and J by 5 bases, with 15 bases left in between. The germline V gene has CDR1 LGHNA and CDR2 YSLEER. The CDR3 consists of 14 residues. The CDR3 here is CASSSEVGDYGYTF. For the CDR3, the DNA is TGCGCCAGCAGCTCAGAAGTAGGGGATTATGGCTACACCTTC.

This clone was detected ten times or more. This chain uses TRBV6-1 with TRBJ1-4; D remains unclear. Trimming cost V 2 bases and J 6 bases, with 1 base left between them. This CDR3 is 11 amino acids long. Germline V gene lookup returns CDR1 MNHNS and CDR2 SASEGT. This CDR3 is CASSEYEKLFF. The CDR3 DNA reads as TGTGCCAGCAGTGAATATGAAAAACTGTTTTTT.

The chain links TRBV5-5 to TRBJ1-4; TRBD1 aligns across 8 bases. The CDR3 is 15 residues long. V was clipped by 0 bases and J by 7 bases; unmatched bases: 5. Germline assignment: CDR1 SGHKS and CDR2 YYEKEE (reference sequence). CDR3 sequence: CASSLAAGGGEKLFF. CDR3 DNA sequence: TGTGCCAGCAGCTTGGCCGCAGGGGGCGGTGAAAAACTGTTTTTT. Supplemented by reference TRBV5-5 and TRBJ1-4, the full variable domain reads DAGVTQSPTHLIKTRGQQVTLRCSPISGHKSVSWYQQVLGQGPQFIFQYYEKEERGRGNFPDRFSARQFPNYSSELNVNALLLGDSALYLCASSLAAGGGEKLFFGSGTQLSVL.

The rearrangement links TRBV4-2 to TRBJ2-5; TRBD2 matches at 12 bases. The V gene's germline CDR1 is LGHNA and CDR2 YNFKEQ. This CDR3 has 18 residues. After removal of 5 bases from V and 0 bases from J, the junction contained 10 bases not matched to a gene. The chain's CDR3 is CASSLEGLAGGYQETQYF. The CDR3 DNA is TGTGCCAGCAGCTTAGAAGGGCTAGCGGGAGGGTACCAAGAGACCCAGTACTTC.

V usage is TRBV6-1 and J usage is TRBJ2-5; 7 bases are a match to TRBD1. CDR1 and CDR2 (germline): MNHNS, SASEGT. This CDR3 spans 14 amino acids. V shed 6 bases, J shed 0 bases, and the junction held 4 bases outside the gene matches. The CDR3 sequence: CASRLGQYQETQYF. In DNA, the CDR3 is TGTGCCAGCAGGCTGGGACAGTACCAAGAGACCCAGTACTTC.